The 27 T cell receptor beta chains presented below share a single source sample, sequenced in a study of blood T cell repertoires in COVID-19. The repertoire was sequenced with immunoSEQ multiplex PCR; TCRdb's copy has only in-frame clones and lacks some. The sample contains 250,000 to 350,000 clones, approximately 92% of which appear only once. Material: PBMCs or T cells enriched from blood (not recorded which). The receptors come from a woman aged 18-29 years who had recovered from COVID-19.

The V gene is TRBV19, the J gene TRBJ1-2, with TRBD1 matching over 8 bases. The V and J ends lost 9 bases and 8 bases, in that order; junction bases with no gene match: 8. Looked up from germline, CDR1 is LNHDA and CDR2 is SQIVND (reference sequence). The CDR3 runs to 12 residues. The CDR3 spells CASRTGTQGYTF. In DNA, the CDR3 is TGTGCCAGCCGGACAGGGACCCAGGGCTACACCTTC.

This chain links TRBV2 with TRBJ2-3, with 9 bases that match TRBD2. Looked up from germline, CDR1 is SNHLY and CDR2 is FYNNEI. Trimming took 4 bases from V and 4 from J; bases not matched to a gene: 9. The CDR3 runs 16 residues. The CDR3 DNA is TGTGCCAGCAGTGTGAGTAGCGGGGGTTTCGCAGATACGCAGTATTTT. This codes for CASSVSSGGFADTQYF.

The rearrangement links TRBV30 to TRBJ1-1, with a tentative D call TRBD1 (5 bases). The V gene's germline CDR1 is GTSNPN and CDR2 SVGIG (reference sequence). V dropped 3 bases and J dropped 1 base, with 9 bases sitting between them. The CDR3 length is 13 residues. The CDR3 loop is CAWRFTGNTEAFF. The CDR3 nucleotides read TGTGCCTGGAGATTTACAGGGAACACTGAAGCTTTCTTT. Looking up the rest from reference TRBV30 and TRBJ1-1 gives the full variable domain: SQTIHQWPATLVQPVGSPLSLECTVEGTSNPNLYWYRQAAGRGLQLLFYSVGIGQISSEVPQNLSASRPQDRQFILSSKKLLLSDSGFYLCAWRFTGNTEAFFGQGTRLTVV.

The J gene is TRBJ2-2, the V gene TRBV19, with D tentatively TRBD2 (6 bases). V lost 6 bases, J lost 3 bases, and 14 bases lay in between. Per the germline V gene, CDR1 is LNHDA and CDR2 is SQIVND (reference sequence). The CDR3 spans 15 residues. The CDR3: CASRTGGVDTGELFF. In nucleotides, the CDR3 is TGTGCCAGTAGAACCGGCGGGGTGGACACCGGGGAGCTGTTTTTT. Full variable domain (outside the CDR3, taken from reference TRBV19 and TRBJ2-2): DGGITQSPKYLFRKEGQNVTLSCEQNLNHDAMYWYRQDPGQGLRLIYYSQIVNDFQKGDIAEGYSVSREKKESFPLTVTSAQKNPTAFYLCASRTGGVDTGELFFGEGSRLTVL.

The chain employs TRBV5-5 and TRBJ1-1, with 7 bases identical to TRBD1. This CDR3 region has 15 residues. V lost 5 bases to trimming and J lost 0 bases; unmatched junction nucleotides: 7. Germline CDR1 reads SGHKS; CDR2 reads YYEKEE (reference sequence). The CDR3 is CASSSDRDMNTEAFF. DNA for the CDR3: TGTGCCAGCAGTTCCGACAGGGACATGAACACTGAAGCTTTCTTT.

The chain couples TRBV7-9 to TRBJ2-3; D is perhaps TRBD2 (6 bases). The CDR3 contains 14 residues. Deletions cut 11 bases from V and 2 bases from J, with 17 bases between. Looked up from germline, CDR1 is SEHNR and CDR2 is FQNEAQ (reference sequence). The CDR3 protein is CAGGAGGPTDTQYF. DNA for the CDR3: TGTGCCGGGGGAGCGGGCGGACCCACAGATACGCAGTATTTT.

In regard to this clone: This sample includes further DNA sequences coding for the same CDR3. The chain has TRBV18 and TRBJ1-2, with TRBD1 matching 8 bases. With 3 bases clipped from V and 3 bases from J, the junction kept 9 bases outside the gene matches. Germline loops: CDR1 KGHSH, CDR2 LQKENI. This CDR3 is built from 16 residues. The CDR3 loop reads CASSPPVRGQDYGYTF. The CDR3 DNA reads as TGTGCCAGCTCACCTCCGGTCAGGGGGCAGGACTATGGCTACACCTTC.

The chain links TRBV9 to TRBJ2-3, with 9 positions matching TRBD2. The V segment lost 0 bases and the J segment 2 bases; nucleotides outside the gene matches: 4. The CDR3 loop spans 16 amino acids. Germline V gene lookup returns CDR1 SGDLS and CDR2 YYNGEE. DNA for the CDR3: TGTGCCAGCAGCGTAGTTGCGGGGGGGTACACAGATACGCAGTATTTT. Translated: CASSVVAGGYTDTQYF.

This chain joins TRBV13 and TRBJ2-3; 7 positions agree with TRBD1. This CDR3 has 13 residues. CDR1 PRHDT and CDR2 FYEKMQ come from the germline V gene (reference sequence). V shed 10 bases and J 6 bases; nucleotides not matched to a gene: 10. CDR3 sequence: CATKDRALDTQYF. The CDR3, as DNA: TGTGCCACAAAAGACAGGGCCTTGGATACGCAGTATTTT.

The chain joins TRBV27 to TRBJ1-6, with 9 nucleotides matching TRBD1. V shed 6 bases, J shed 10 bases, and the junction held 7 bases outside the gene matches. The CDR3 has 14 residues. The V gene's germline CDR1 is MNHEY and CDR2 SMNVEV (reference sequence). CDR3 sequence reads: CASSGQGYGSPLHF. CDR3 DNA sequence: TGTGCCAGCAGCGGACAGGGGTATGGGTCACCCCTCCACTTT.

The chain links TRBV9 to TRBJ2-7; 10 bases are shared with TRBD1. The CDR3 has 13 residues. Germline V gene sequence: CDR1 SGDLS, CDR2 YYNGEE. V lost 4 bases, J lost 5 bases, and 3 bases stayed unmatched. CDR3 nucleotide sequence: TGTGCCAGCAGCCTGGGGACAGGGGACGAGCAGTACTTC. Its translation: CASSLGTGDEQYF.

This clone came up once. The chain recombines TRBV4-1 with TRBJ1-4; D is uncertain. This CDR3 region has 13 residues. The V end lost 3 bases, the J end lost 3 bases, and 5 bases lay between the germline ends. Germline-derived CDR1 and CDR2 are MGHRA and YSYEKL. DNA of the CDR3: TGCGCCAGCAGCCACCTACCTAATGAAAAACTGTTTTTT. Translation gives CASSHLPNEKLFF.

The genes are TRBV4-2 and TRBJ2-5; TRBD2 matches 8 bases. Germline V gives CDR1 LGHNA, CDR2 YNFKEQ. V trimming: 1 base; J trimming: 4 bases; junction bases outside the gene matches: 5. The CDR3 loop spans 15 amino acids. The CDR3 DNA is TGTGCCAGCAGCCAAGCGGGGAGCGGGGGAGAGACCCAGTACTTC. It specifies CASSQAGSGGETQYF.

This sequence joins TRBV11-1 and TRBJ2-5; 14 bases match TRBD2. CDR3 length: 16 amino acids. Germline V CDR1 and CDR2: SGHAT, FQDESV (reference sequence). The ends lost 3 bases at V and 4 bases at J; junction bases unmatched: 4. CDR3 nucleotide sequence: TGTGCCAGCAGCTTCAGACTAGCGGGGGGGGTAGAGACCCAGTACTTC. This encodes CASSFRLAGGVETQYF.

The chain combines TRBV12-3 or TRBV12-4 with TRBJ2-1; D unclear. Trimming cost V 5 bases and J 14 bases, with 13 bases left between them. This CDR3 has 11 residues. In nucleotides, the CDR3 is TGTGCCAGCAGTAACGGTCCTTCGAAGTTCTTC. Amino acids: CASSNGPSKFF.

The CDR3 sequence is CASSVTGQSYEQYF. The CDR3 coding sequence is TGTGCCAGCAGCGTAACGGGACAGTCCTACGAGCAGTACTTC. The chain links TRBV9 to TRBJ2-7, with 7 positions matching TRBD1. Germline assignment: CDR1 SGDLS and CDR2 YYNGEE. J was trimmed by 1 base and V by 1 base; bases with no gene match: 2. This CDR3 spans 14 amino acids.

The CDR3 DNA sequence: TGTGCCAGCAGTAAGGTGGCGGGGGGGGCAAAGGTATACGAGCAGTACTTC. Translated: CASSKVAGGAKVYEQYF. The J gene is TRBJ2-7, the V gene TRBV2; 9 bases are shared with TRBD2. Germline CDR1 SNHLY, CDR2 FYNNEI. The CDR3 contains 17 residues. Trimming at V came to 5 bases and at J to 4 bases, leaving 15 bases not matched to a gene.

A single count supports this clone. The rearrangement joins TRBV19 to TRBJ1-2; TRBD1 is a possible D gene (5 bases). CDR1 and CDR2 (germline): LNHDA, SQIVND (reference sequence). V was trimmed by 3 bases and J by 2 bases, leaving 13 bases between them. The CDR3 runs 15 residues. CDR3 residues: CASSISVGLNYGYTF. CDR3 coding DNA: TGTGCCAGTAGTATTTCGGTGGGGCTCAACTATGGCTACACCTTC.

The genes are TRBV28 and TRBJ1-6; D uncertain. Germline V gene data show CDR1 as MDHEN and CDR2 as SYDVKM. The CDR3 is made up of 15 amino acids. V lost 2 bases, J lost 3 bases, and 8 bases lay in between. In nucleotides, the CDR3 is TGTGCCAGCAGTTTAATGGCCGACTATAATTCACCCCTCCACTTT. Its translation: CASSLMADYNSPLHF.

V usage is TRBV7-9 and J usage is TRBJ2-1, with TRBD1 identical over 11 bases. The germline V gene encodes CDR1 SEHNR and CDR2 FQNEAQ (reference sequence). This CDR3 contains 16 residues. The ends lost 6 bases at V and 2 bases at J; junction bases unmatched: 6. In DNA form, the CDR3 reads TGTGCCAGCAGTCCGGGGACAGGGGGTCCCTACAATGAGCAGTTCTTC. Translated: CASSPGTGGPYNEQFF.

The chain couples TRBV9 to TRBJ2-5, with 11 bases that match TRBD2. The CDR3 is made up of 17 amino acids. Germline CDR1 SGDLS, CDR2 YYNGEE. V lost 3 bases to trimming and J lost 3 bases; unmatched junction nucleotides: 10. The DNA of the CDR3 is TGTGCCAGCAGCGGACGTAGCGGGGGGGCCCGGGAAGAGACCCAGTACTTC. Protein sequence: CASSGRSGGAREETQYF.

V usage is TRBV5-4 and J usage is TRBJ1-1; D is unclear. CDR3 size: 14 residues. CDR1 is SGHNT and CDR2 is YYREEE in the germline V gene (reference sequence). Trimming removed 4 bases from V and 1 base from J, with 11 bases in between. The CDR3 region is CASSPRATNTEAFF. Written as DNA, the CDR3 is TGTGCCAGCAGCCCGAGGGCGACGAACACTGAAGCTTTCTTT. Complete variable domain (other parts from reference TRBV5-4 and TRBJ1-1): ETGVTQSPTHLIKTRGQQVTLRCSSQSGHNTVSWYQQALGQGPQFIFQYYREEENGRGNFPPRFSGLQFPNYSSELNVNALELDDSALYLCASSPRATNTEAFFGQGTRLTVV.

The chain combines TRBV2 with TRBJ1-1; D unclear. The CDR3 runs 17 residues. The germline gives CDR1 SNHLY, CDR2 FYNNEI. Deletions cut 1 base from V and 0 bases from J, with 15 bases between. As DNA, the CDR3 is TGTGCCAGCAGTGAAGTCCCGGCGGAGGCCCTGAACACTGAAGCTTTCTTT. The encoded protein is CASSEVPAEALNTEAFF.

The rearrangement joins TRBV18 to TRBJ1-4; the D is unclear. The V end was cut by 3 bases, the J end by 4 bases, with 9 bases between. The CDR3 totals 14 residues. Germline V gives CDR1 KGHSH, CDR2 LQKENI. CDR3 sequence: CASSPQQYNEKLFF. CDR3 DNA sequence: TGTGCCAGCTCACCCCAACAATATAATGAAAAACTGTTTTTT.

This clone was recorded only once. The V gene is TRBV5-1, the J gene TRBJ2-2; 9 bases agree with TRBD1. The CDR3 extends over 14 amino acids. Per the germline V gene, CDR1 is SGHRS and CDR2 is YFSETQ. With V trimmed by 6 bases and J by 3 bases, 3 bases remained unmatched. The CDR3 DNA sequence: TGCGCCAGCAAGGGACAGGGCTACACCGGGGAGCTGTTTTTT. It specifies CASKGQGYTGELFF.

The chain carries TRBV3-1 (or the pseudogene TRBV3-2) and TRBJ1-1; D might be TRBD1 (6 bases). The CDR3 totals 15 residues. Germline V lookup: CDR1 LGHDT, CDR2 YNNKEL (reference sequence). Trimming left V 4 bases short and J 0 bases short, with 12 bases between. CDR3 nucleotides: TGTGCCAGCAGCCCTTACGGACAGCTGAACACTGAAGCTTTCTTT. Translating it yields CASSPYGQLNTEAFF.

The chain uses TRBV29-1 and TRBJ1-1, with D hard to call. This CDR3 spans 14 amino acids. The germline V gene has CDR1 SQVTM and CDR2 ANQGSEA. The V end was cut by 5 bases, the J end by 1 base, with 14 bases between. The CDR3 DNA reads as TGCAGCGTTTCTTGGGAGACGAGGAACACTGAAGCTTTCTTT. Translating it yields CSVSWETRNTEAFF.